This T cell receptor beta chain was retrieved from a study of somatic mutations in T cells in chronic GVHD (dated by TCRdb to about 2020). Genomic DNA was isolated and then used for the TCRbeta deep sequencing. The immunoSEQ assay, provided as a commercial service, was used for TCRbeta CDR3 sequencing and initial data processing. The paper's data handling went like this. IMGT was used to annotate V, D, J genes, while reads were demultiplexed, adapter and primer sequences were stripped out, and similar clones were merged through frequency-ratio clustering. TCRdb holds this immuneACCESS table with in-frame rearrangements only. Some clones are missing; in checked studies, unresolved V genes explain under half, and the rest has no known cause. That table is the source of V, J and clone size, and D and trimming were worked out from the DNA. For this sample the table gives some 13,000 clones, of which roughly 75% were detected only once. Jointly, the top ten make up roughly 32% of the sample.

On this clone itself: Its antigen is not yet known. No base-level quality is on record; no much larger clone is a single base apart.

The CDR3 measures 14 amino acids from cysteine to phenylalanine. Just CDR3 DNA is preserved here, 42 bases in frame from base 1. Trimming takes 4 bases from V and 1 base from J, and the germline ends sit 10 bases apart. CDR1 and CDR2, looked up from the germline V gene, are MNHEY and SVGAGI. For sorting, cells were stained with anti-CD3, anti-CD4, anti-CD8 and a Vbeta20 antibody from the IOTest Beta Mark kit and sorted on a FACSAria III to a purity above 98%. Peripheral blood was drawn into sodium heparin tubes, and mononuclear cells were separated by Ficoll-Paque PLUS density gradient centrifugation. CD4+ Vbeta20+, CD4+ Vbeta20-, and CD8+ T cell fractions were FACS-sorted before TCRbeta deep sequencing.

Sequencing used Vbeta20-negative CD4+ T cells from blood. Per the publication, the cell subset or site label means: CD4+ T cells sorted as TCR Vbeta20 negative by flow cytometry. This receptor was identified in a male patient aged 50 to 60 with chronic graft-versus-host disease. In patients who had a transplant, some T cells may come from the graft donor. The chain uses TRBV6-5 and TRBJ1-1, and TRBD1 may be the D gene, going by 5 matching bases. The bases read TGTGCCAGCAGTTTCAACAGGCAGAACACTGAAGCTTTCTTT. Protein translation: CASSFNRQNTEAFF.